This entry lists 31 T cell receptor beta chains sequenced from one sample in a study of vaccination and CD4 T cells after COVID-19. The Oncomine TCR Beta short-read assay sequenced DNA from cultured CD4+ T cells. TCRdb itself ran the PCR reads through MiXCR, one entry per CDR3 protein. The table records about 17,000 distinct CDR3 sequences, approximately 50% of them present only once. Their recognized antigens are unknown. As for time point: late sampling 161 to 241 days after vaccination in a few convalescent patients. Indicated treatment: approximately nine-day PBMC culture with coronavirus spike peptide pools or control peptides (ViraFEST assay). Sequenced here: CD4+ T cells from blood, cultured in vitro, sampled about 7 months after SARS-CoV-2 vaccination. The source of these receptors is a human donor who had recovered from COVID-19.

This chain joins TRBV15 and TRBJ1-5, with D perhaps matching TRBD1 (6 bases). CDR1 is LNHNV and CDR2 is YYDKDF in the germline V gene (reference sequence). The CDR3 runs to 15 residues. The V and J ends lost 0 bases and 7 bases respectively, with 13 bases between them. In DNA form, the CDR3 reads TGTGCCACCAGCAGAGATTCAGGGGAAGAACAGCCCCAGCATTTT. The encoded protein is CATSRDSGEEQPQHF.

This chain links TRBV5-1 with TRBJ2-5; 8 nucleotides line up with TRBD2. Germline trimming cut 5 bases from V and 5 bases from J; bases unmatched to any gene: 5. The germline V gene encodes CDR1 SGHRS and CDR2 YFSETQ. The CDR3 has 13 residues. Written as DNA, the CDR3 is TGCGCCAGCAGATTCGGGGGGGGTGAGACCCAGTACTTC. This gives the protein CASRFGGGETQYF.

This clonotype was counted a few times. The CDR3 bases are TGTGCCACCAGCAGAGAGTCAAGGGCCACCGGGGAGCTGTTTTTT. This codes for CATSRESRATGELFF. The rearrangement joins TRBV15 to TRBJ2-2; D ambiguous. CDR3 length equals 15 residues. Deletions cut 0 bases from V and 4 bases from J, with 9 bases between. Germline CDR1 is LNHNV and CDR2 is YYDKDF (reference sequence).

The gene calls are TRBV6-1 and TRBJ1-3; 8 positions match TRBD1. V was pared by 4 bases and J by 3 bases, with 5 bases of the junction left unmatched. Germline V CDR1 and CDR2: MNHNS, SASEGT. This CDR3 is 15 amino acids long. The chain's CDR3 is CASSALGQGGNTIYF. The CDR3 DNA follows: TGTGCCAGCAGTGCCCTAGGACAGGGTGGAAACACCATATATTTT.

The sample holds one count of this clonotype. The V gene is TRBV6-2 or TRBV6-3, the J gene TRBJ2-1; possible D gene TRBD2, 7 bases. Looked up from germline, CDR1 is MNHEY and CDR2 is SVGEGT. This CDR3 has 14 residues. The V end lost 6 bases, the J end lost 6 bases, and 15 bases lay between the germline ends. The CDR3 DNA reads as TGTGCCAGCAGAGTGGGGGGGGCTACCAATGAGCAGTTCTTC. Translated: CASRVGGATNEQFF.

The chain is built from TRBV11-3 and TRBJ2-7; TRBD1 matches 8 bases. This CDR3 is 16 amino acids long. Trimming removed 5 bases from V and 1 base from J; junction bases left unmatched: 10. Germline CDR1 is SGHNT and CDR2 is YENEEA. In DNA, the CDR3 is TGTGCCAGCAGCGCCAGCCGGGACAGGAAATCCTACGAGCAGTACTTC. Translation gives CASSASRDRKSYEQYF.

This clonotype was recorded a few times. This chain joins TRBV15 and TRBJ2-2; no reliable D call. CDR3 length: 17 amino acids. Germline values: CDR1 LNHNV, CDR2 YYDKDF (reference sequence). V gave up 1 base and J gave up 4 bases, with 16 bases separating them. CDR3 DNA sequence: TGTGCCACCAGCAGAGTTAGGGCTCGCAGTTTCACCGGGGAGCTGTTTTTT. Residues: CATSRVRARSFTGELFF.

This clonotype was observed a handful of times. This chain connects TRBV20-1 to TRBJ2-7; D is possibly TRBD2 (6 bases). Germline V CDR1 and CDR2: DFQATT, SNEGSKA (reference sequence). The CDR3 loop spans 15 amino acids. V lost 4 bases and J 2 bases, leaving 18 bases between the germline ends. The CDR3 DNA follows: TGCAGTGCTAAAAGGGGCGCCTCGGGAGCCTACGAGCAGTACTTC. It codes for CSAKRGASGAYEQYF.

This clonotype occurred a few times. The chain combines TRBV6-1 with TRBJ1-6; TRBD1 matches at 10 bases. Trimming removed 6 bases from V and 10 bases from J; junction bases left unmatched: 3. Germline V lookup: CDR1 MNHNS, CDR2 SASEGT. The CDR3 has 13 residues. The CDR3 DNA follows: TGTGCCAGCAGCCGGACAGGGGGATCACCCCTCCACTTT. Translation gives CASSRTGGSPLHF.

The chain combines TRBV6-1 with TRBJ2-2; 10 bases are a match to TRBD1. Trimming cost V 5 bases and J 5 bases; bases outside gene matches: 8. This CDR3 is 16 amino acids long. Germline V gene lookup returns CDR1 MNHNS and CDR2 SASEGT. The CDR3 bases are TGTGCCAGCAGTATTAGGACAGGGGGAGAAACCGGGGAGCTGTTTTTT. It is translated as CASSIRTGGETGELFF.

This clonotype turned up a few times. The junction and the germline gene differ at one end; a read error may be behind it. The chain couples TRBV6-2 or TRBV6-3 to TRBJ2-3; 7 nucleotides agree with TRBD1. CDR1 is MNHEY and CDR2 is SVGEGT in the germline V gene. The CDR3 has 15 amino acids. The chain's CDR3 is CASSPLRLRTGTQYF. The DNA of the CDR3 is TGTGCCAGCAGTCCCCTGCGCCTCCGGACAGGTACGCAGTATTTT.

V is TRBV19 and J is TRBJ2-5, with no clear D. Germline assignment: CDR1 LNHDA and CDR2 SQIVND (reference sequence). This CDR3 has 14 amino acids. V lost 3 bases and J lost 1, with 9 bases in between. CDR3 in amino acids: CASSMTDGQETQYF. The CDR3 DNA is TGTGCCAGTAGTATGACGGACGGCCAAGAGACCCAGTACTTC.

The rearrangement joins TRBV6-4 to TRBJ2-1, with 7 bases fitting TRBD2. V trimming: 8 bases; J trimming: 9 bases; junction bases outside the gene matches: 10. Germline CDR1 reads MRHNA; CDR2 reads SNTAGT. This CDR3 has 13 amino acids. CDR3 sequence reads: CASAGLVGGEQFF. The CDR3 DNA reads as TGTGCCAGCGCCGGACTAGTAGGCGGTGAGCAGTTCTTC.

This chain uses TRBV20-1 with TRBJ2-3, with D uncertain. The germline V and J ends were trimmed by 6 bases and 4 bases, with 17 bases remaining between them. Per germline, CDR1 DFQATT and CDR2 SNEGSKA (reference sequence). CDR3 length: 14 residues. DNA of the CDR3: TGCAGTGCCTTAGGGTTGGACGCCCCAGATACGCAGTATTTT. Its translation is CSALGLDAPDTQYF.

The chain joins TRBV20-1 to TRBJ2-1; D not resolved. CDR1 DFQATT and CDR2 SNEGSKA come from the germline V gene (reference sequence). Between the trimmed V and J ends, which lost 2 bases and 1 base, there was a span of 12 bases. This CDR3 is built from 15 residues. The chain's CDR3 is CSARKAMVSYNEQFF. The DNA of the CDR3 is TGCAGTGCTAGAAAGGCGATGGTGTCCTACAATGAGCAGTTCTTC.

This sequence joins TRBV11-2 and TRBJ2-1; 8 positions agree with TRBD1. The CDR3 extends over 16 amino acids. The germline V gene encodes CDR1 SGHAT and CDR2 FQNNGV. With 5 bases clipped from V and 4 bases from J, the junction kept 10 bases outside the gene matches. Here the CDR3 reads CASSPRTGQEYNEQFF. The CDR3, as DNA: TGTGCCAGCAGCCCCCGGACAGGGCAGGAATACAATGAGCAGTTCTTC.

This clonotype was observed a few times. The genes are TRBV20-1 and TRBJ1-5, with unresolved D. CDR3 size: 14 residues. Trimming took 2 bases from V and 9 from J, leaving 17 bases between them. Germline CDR1 is DFQATT and CDR2 is SNEGSKA (reference sequence). CDR3 sequence reads: CSARLGPPVGPQHF. CDR3 in DNA: TGCAGTGCTAGACTGGGCCCCCCGGTTGGGCCCCAGCATTTT.

This chain links TRBV27 with TRBJ2-1; D remains unclear. This CDR3 region has 13 residues. With 6 bases removed from V and 8 bases from J, the gap between germline ends came to 14 bases. Germline lookup yields CDR1 MNHEY and CDR2 SMNVEV (reference sequence). In nucleotides, the CDR3 is TGTGCCAGCAGCCACGGGCCGGCGGATGAGCAGTTCTTC. This encodes CASSHGPADEQFF.

This sequence joins TRBV5-4 and TRBJ2-5; 7 nucleotides align to TRBD2. Unmatched junction bases numbered 4, after V lost 0 bases and J lost 2 bases. Germline V gene lookup returns CDR1 SGHNT and CDR2 YYREEE (reference sequence). The CDR3 covers 15 residues. CDR3 in amino acids: CASSLESGTQETQYF. The CDR3 DNA follows: TGTGCCAGCAGCTTGGAGAGCGGGACTCAAGAGACCCAGTACTTC. The full variable domain, its missing parts supplied by reference TRBV5-4 and TRBJ2-5, is ETGVTQSPTHLIKTRGQQVTLRCSSQSGHNTVSWYQQALGQGPQFIFQYYREEENGRGNFPPRFSGLQFPNYSSELNVNALELDDSALYLCASSLESGTQETQYFGPGTRLLVL.

The chain carries TRBV21-1 and TRBJ2-7; the table's D call, TRBD2, has no DNA check behind it. TRBV21-1 is deemed a pseudogene. This CDR3 is built from 13 residues. The CDR3 region is CASSDSGNYEQYF. For the CDR3, the DNA is TGTGCCAGCAGCGATAGCGGGAACTACGAGCAGTACTTC.

The chain couples TRBV5-4 to TRBJ2-7; D unresolved. CDR3 length equals 13 residues. Germline lookup yields CDR1 SGHNT and CDR2 YYREEE (reference sequence). V dropped 3 bases and J dropped 3 bases, with 10 bases sitting between them. Written as DNA, the CDR3 is TGTGCCAGCAGCTCCGGACCAGACTACGAGCAGTACTTC. Its protein is CASSSGPDYEQYF.

This clonotype turned up a few times. DNA of the CDR3: TGTGCCAGCACCATGGGGGCCCGCAATCAGCCCCAGCATTTT. Protein: CASTMGARNQPQHF. The chain is built from TRBV6-1 and TRBJ1-5; a possible D gene is TRBD1 (6 bases). The CDR3 contains 14 residues. V was cut by 7 bases and J by 2 bases, with 12 bases left in between. Germline V gene sequence: CDR1 MNHNS, CDR2 SASEGT.

The V call is TRBV7-9, the J call TRBJ2-5, with D uncertain. This CDR3 contains 11 residues. Germline V gene data show CDR1 as SEHNR and CDR2 as FQNEAQ (reference sequence). Deletions cut 5 bases from V and 13 bases from J, with 14 bases between. This CDR3 reads CASSRDPLVYF. The CDR3 DNA reads TGTGCCAGCAGCCGCGACCCGTTAGTGTACTTC.

The chain recombines TRBV20-1 with TRBJ2-2; 8 nucleotides align to TRBD2. Trimming removed 1 base from V and 4 bases from J; junction bases left unmatched: 5. Germline V gene sequence: CDR1 DFQATT, CDR2 SNEGSKA (reference sequence). There are 15 residues in the CDR3. This CDR3 is CSARGSGSGTGELFF. CDR3 nucleotide sequence: TGCAGTGCTAGAGGGAGCGGGAGCGGCACCGGGGAGCTGTTTTTT.

This clonotype was detected a few times. V and J are TRBV6-1 and TRBJ2-1, with D hard to call. V was pared by 3 bases and J by 0 bases, with 12 bases between. The CDR3 is 16 residues long. The V gene's germline CDR1 is MNHNS and CDR2 SASEGT. As DNA, the CDR3 is TGTGCCAGCAGTGACGTGGGGTTGAGCTCCTACAATGAGCAGTTCTTC. This encodes CASSDVGLSSYNEQFF.

The gene calls are TRBV12-3 or TRBV12-4 and TRBJ2-7; no clear D gene. This CDR3 spans 13 amino acids. V lost 0 bases to trimming and J lost 3 bases, with 6 bases between them. The CDR3 coding sequence is TGTGCCAGCAGTTTAGCTGCCGGCTACGAGCAGTACTTC. Protein: CASSLAAGYEQYF.

The chain uses TRBV7-3 and TRBJ2-7; maybe TRBD2 (5 bases). CDR3 length equals 13 residues. Germline V CDR1 and CDR2: SGHTA, FQGTGA. V gave up 4 bases and J gave up 6 bases, with 13 bases separating them. The CDR3 coding sequence is TGTGCCAGCAGCTCGCGGGCCGGCGGCGAGCAGTACTTC. Its protein is CASSSRAGGEQYF.

The V and J genes are TRBV2 and TRBJ2-7; TRBD1 or TRBD2 may be the D gene (6 bases each). Germline lookup yields CDR1 SNHLY and CDR2 FYNNEI. V lost 5 bases, J lost 2 bases, and 13 bases lay in between. This CDR3 contains 14 residues. The CDR3 bases are TGTGCCAGCAGTAGGGGGGTCGCCCCCTACGAGCAGTACTTC. It codes for CASSRGVAPYEQYF.

V is TRBV6-1 and J is TRBJ1-2; a weak D match, TRBD1 (5 bases). CDR1 and CDR2 from the germline V gene are MNHNS and SASEGT. Trimming cost V 6 bases and J 3 bases, with 11 bases left between them. This CDR3 spans 13 amino acids. CDR3 protein: CASSRGGDYGYTF. The CDR3 region has the DNA TGTGCCAGCAGCCGGGGAGGGGACTATGGCTACACCTTC.

The V call is TRBV7-2, the J call TRBJ2-3, with TRBD2 matching over 9 bases. The CDR3 sequence is 16 residues long. Germline V gene data show CDR1 as SGHTA and CDR2 as FQGNSA. V was pared by 5 bases and J by 3 bases, with 9 bases of the junction left unmatched. The CDR3 DNA reads as TGTGCCAGCAGCGAAACCGGGACTAGCTCGACAGATACGCAGTATTTT. Residues: CASSETGTSSTDTQYF.

The rearrangement links TRBV20-1 to TRBJ2-1; no firm D call. CDR3 length: 12 residues. The germline gives CDR1 DFQATT, CDR2 SNEGSKA (reference sequence). V was trimmed by 1 base and J by 4 bases, leaving 5 bases between them. In nucleotides, the CDR3 is TGCAGTGCTAGAGTACAGTACAATGAGCAGTTCTTC. The encoded protein is CSARVQYNEQFF.